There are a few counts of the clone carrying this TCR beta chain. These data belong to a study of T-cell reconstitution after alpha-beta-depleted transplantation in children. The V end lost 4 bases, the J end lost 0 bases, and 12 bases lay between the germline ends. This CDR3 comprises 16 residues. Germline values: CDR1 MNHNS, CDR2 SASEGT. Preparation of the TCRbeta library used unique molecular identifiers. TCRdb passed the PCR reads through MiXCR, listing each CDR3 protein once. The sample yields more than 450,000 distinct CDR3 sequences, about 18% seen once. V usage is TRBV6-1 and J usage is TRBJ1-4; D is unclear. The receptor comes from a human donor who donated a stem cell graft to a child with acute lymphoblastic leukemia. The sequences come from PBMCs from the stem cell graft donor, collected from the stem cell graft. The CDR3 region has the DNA TGTGCCAGCAGTGGGGAAGTCGTCCCAACTAATGAAAAACTGTTTTTT. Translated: CASSGEVVPTNEKLFF.